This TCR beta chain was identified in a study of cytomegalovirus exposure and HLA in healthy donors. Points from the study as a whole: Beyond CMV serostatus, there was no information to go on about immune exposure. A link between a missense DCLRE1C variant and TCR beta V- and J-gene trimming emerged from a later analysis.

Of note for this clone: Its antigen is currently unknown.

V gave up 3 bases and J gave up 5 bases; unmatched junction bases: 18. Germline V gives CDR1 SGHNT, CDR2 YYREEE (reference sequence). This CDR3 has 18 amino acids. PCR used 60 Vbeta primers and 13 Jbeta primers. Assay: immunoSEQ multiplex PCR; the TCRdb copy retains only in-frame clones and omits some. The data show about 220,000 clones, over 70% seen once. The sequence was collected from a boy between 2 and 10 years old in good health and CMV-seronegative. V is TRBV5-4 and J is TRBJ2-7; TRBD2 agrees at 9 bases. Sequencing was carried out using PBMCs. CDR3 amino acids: CASSSPGGSGSPGDEQYF. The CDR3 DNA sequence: TGTGCCAGCAGCTCGCCTGGGGGTAGCGGGAGCCCCGGGGACGAGCAGTACTTC.